These T cell receptor beta chains were read from a single sample in a study of siplizumab effects on memory and regulatory T cells. Clones were read by immunoSEQ multiplex PCR, and TCRdb kept only the in-frame ones, dropping some. In the table there are about 82,000 clones, approximately 86% of which are singletons. Sequencing was done on a sample of Tregs sorted from blood. The source of these receptors is a human donor in good health. The CDR3 runs from the conserved cysteine through the conserved F or W. A D gene is named only where the DNA matches it firmly. Size is stated for part of the rows, as once, few or many counts, or as a class when the clone is expanded.

D,size,J,V,DNA,CDR3
-,-,TRBJ2-3,TRBV30,TGTGCCTGGAGTAAAGGGGGGCCGGGCACAGATACGCAGTATTTT,CAWSKGGPGTDTQYF
-,once,TRBJ2-7,TRBV20-1,TGCAGTGCCCGGACAGCCTACGAGCAGTACTTC,CSARTAYEQYF
-,-,TRBJ1-1,TRBV2,TGTGCCAGCAGCCTCCAGGGAGTGAACACTGAAGCTTTCTTT,CASSLQGVNTEAFF
TRBD1,-,TRBJ1-1,TRBV7-2,TGTGCCAGCAGCCCAGGGACAGGGGGTCAGGCTTTCTTT,CASSPGTGGQAFF
TRBD2,once,TRBJ2-7,TRBV11-2,TGTGCCAGCAGCTTATTACCAGCGGGGGGGCATATGGGTGAGCAGTACTTC,CASSLLPAGGHMGEQYF
TRBD2,-,TRBJ2-3,TRBV11-2,TGTGCCAGCAGCTTAGGCGTGCTAGCGGGGGGAACCACAGATACGCAGTATTTT,CASSLGVLAGGTTDTQYF
-,-,TRBJ1-2,TRBV6-5,TGTGCCAGCAGTTACTCGATTCGGCCAGACTATGGCTACACCTTC,CASSYSIRPDYGYTF
-,-,TRBJ1-1,TRBV6-5,TGTGCCAGCAGTTACGACAGGTACACTGAAGCTTTCTTT,CASSYDRYTEAFF
-,-,TRBJ2-3,TRBV11-2,TGTGCCAGCAGCCAATTAGGACTCCAGATGGATACGCAGTATTTT,CASSQLGLQMDTQYF
-,once,TRBJ2-5,TRBV7-2,TGTGCCAGCAGCCTTCGGGAAGCCCAGTACTTC,CASSLREAQYF
-,once,TRBJ1-5,TRBV7-3,TGTGCCAGCAGCTTAGCGCCAAATCAGCCCCAGCATTTT,CASSLAPNQPQHF
-,-,TRBJ2-7,TRBV15,TGTGCCACCAGCAGAGATCAACAGGCCCTCTCCTACGAGCAGTACTTC,CATSRDQQALSYEQYF
TRBD2,-,TRBJ2-2,TRBV7-7,TGTGCCAGCAGCTTTCAGGGAGGGACCGGGGAGCTGTTTTTT,CASSFQGGTGELFF
TRBD1,-,TRBJ1-2,TRBV5-1,TGCGCCAGCAGCTTGTGGCAGGGGGCCGTCTATGGCTACACCTTC,CASSLWQGAVYGYTF
-,-,TRBJ2-3,TRBV5-4,TGTGCCAGCAGCTTGGATACCGGGGCTATAATCACAGATACGCAGTATTTT,CASSLDTGAIITDTQYF
-,-,TRBJ1-1,TRBV28,TGTGCCAGCAGTTTCCAGAACACTGAAGCTTTCTTT,CASSFQNTEAFF
-,-,TRBJ2-5,TRBV11-2,TGTGCCAGCAGCCCCAGGGGTCAGACCCAGTACTTC,CASSPRGQTQYF
-,-,TRBJ2-5,TRBV6-6,TGTGCCAGCAGGGGCCAAGAGACCCAGTACTTC,CASRGQETQYF
TRBD2,-,TRBJ2-5,TRBV5-1,TGCGCCAGCAGCCCTAGCGGGCGGTACCAAGAGACCCAGTACTTC,CASSPSGRYQETQYF
-,few,TRBJ1-2,TRBV18,TGTGCCAGCTCACCATCGCAGACCAACTATGGCTACACCTTC,CASSPSQTNYGYTF
-,-,TRBJ1-2,TRBV19,TGTGCCAGTAGTGTCGGGCTGGCGGGAGGCTACACCTTC,CASSVGLAGGYTF
TRBD1,-,TRBJ1-5,TRBV4-2,TGTGCCAGCACCCTGGACAGGGGGAGGGGGCCCCAGCATTTT,CASTLDRGRGPQHF
TRBD1,-,TRBJ1-6,TRBV18,TGTGCCAGCTCAGCCGGGACAGGACCTTCACCCCTCCACTTT,CASSAGTGPSPLHF
-,-,TRBJ1-2,TRBV6-1,TGTGCCAGCAGTGAACGGGGAGGTGACTACACCTTC,CASSERGGDYTF
-,-,TRBJ1-1,TRBV28,TGTGCCAGCAGCCCACCCAACCTTGAAGCTTTCTTT,CASSPPNLEAFF